The clone carrying this TCR beta chain showed up just a few times. No antigen is known for it. Data came from immunoSEQ multiplex PCR; TCRdb stores just in-frame clones and leaves some out. Of approximately 14,000 clones in the sample, approximately 45% were seen once. V shed 3 bases, J shed 3 bases, and the junction held 8 bases outside the gene matches. CDR3 length: 17 amino acids. Per the germline V gene, CDR1 is SGDLS and CDR2 is YYNGEE. This record comes from a study of siplizumab effects on memory and regulatory T cells. Study results and limitations: Roughly 75-95% of proliferating CD4+ or CD8+ clones defied assignment to a naive or memory phenotype.

The mixed lymphocyte reaction cells were held in coculture (37°C) for 6 days. V is TRBV9 and J is TRBJ2-1; TRBD1 matches at 11 bases. The clonotype comes from a human donor in good health; the cells came from an allogeneic mixed lymphocyte reaction. Some clones in this sample may be carry-over from other donors' samples. Material for sequencing was CFSE-low (dividing) CD4+ T cells sorted from an allogeneic mixed lymphocyte reaction. The DNA of the CDR3 is TGTGCCAGCAGCGCTTCCGGGACAGGGGGATTCTACAATGAGCAGTTCTTC. Its protein product is CASSASGTGGFYNEQFF.